The T cell receptor beta chain described here comes from a study of blood T cell repertoires in COVID-19. As for the study in general: T cells, B-cell-depleted T cells, or PBMCs supplied cDNA or gDNA.

Sequenced by immunoSEQ multiplex PCR; TCRdb stores in-frame clones only, minus some. The sample yields nearly 250,000 clones, more than 75% seen once. The CDR3 runs 15 residues. Germline assignment: CDR1 SGHRS and CDR2 YFSETQ. V was cut by 0 bases and J by 1 base, with 5 bases left in between. This chain links TRBV5-1 with TRBJ1-6; the D is unclear. The sequencing sample was made of peripheral blood. This receptor was obtained from a woman at least 80 years old with COVID-19, enrolled during active disease. CDR3: CASSLGESYNSPLHF. As DNA, the CDR3 is TGCGCCAGCAGCTTGGGGGAGTCCTATAATTCACCCCTCCACTTT.